These 32 T cell receptor beta chains were all obtained from the same sample, sequenced in a study of T cell changes during pregnancy in multiple sclerosis. Assay: immunoSEQ multiplex PCR; the TCRdb copy retains only in-frame clones and omits some. The data show 90,000 or so clones, around 93% seen once. The sample in question was peripheral blood, obtained before pregnancy. The origin of the receptors is a female donor with multiple sclerosis, enrolled in a pregnancy study.

The chain carries TRBV5-1 and TRBJ1-6; TRBD1 is a possible D gene (5 bases). Germline V gene lookup returns CDR1 SGHRS and CDR2 YFSETQ. V lost 5 bases to trimming and J lost 6 bases, with 15 bases between them. The CDR3 extends over 15 amino acids. The CDR3 here is CASSPGGLGNSPLHF. For the CDR3, the DNA is TGCGCCAGCAGTCCCGGGGGGTTGGGTAATTCACCCCTCCACTTT. Full variable domain (missing parts from reference TRBV5-1 and TRBJ1-6): KAGVTQTPRYLIKTRGQQVTLSCSPISGHRSVSWYQQTPGQGLQFLFEYFSETQRNKGNFPGRFSGRQFSNSRSEMNVSTLELGDSALYLCASSPGGLGNSPLHFGNGTRLTVT.

The chain carries TRBV14 and TRBJ2-2; 8 bases map to TRBD2. Germline CDR1 SGHDN, CDR2 FVKESK. This CDR3 region has 15 residues. After removal of 4 bases from V and 7 bases from J, the junction contained 8 bases not matched to a gene. CDR3 coding DNA: TGTGCCAGCAGCCGGCGGGGGGAAGATGGCGGGGAGCTGTTTTTT. It specifies CASSRRGEDGGELFF.

This chain joins TRBV5-1 and TRBJ2-1; 7 bases agree with TRBD2. Germline CDR1 and CDR2: SGHRS and YFSETQ. After removal of 4 bases from V and 6 bases from J, the junction contained 10 bases not matched to a gene. This CDR3 contains 15 residues. In nucleotides, the CDR3 is TGCGCCAGCAGCCTCGAACCGGGACTACTCAATGAGCAGTTCTTC. Residues: CASSLEPGLLNEQFF.

CDR3 sequence reads: CATSGQGFYGYTF. In DNA, the CDR3 is TGTGCCACCTCGGGACAGGGCTTTTATGGCTACACCTTC. This chain joins TRBV6-6 and TRBJ1-2, with 9 bases aligning to TRBD1. CDR3 length: 13 amino acids. Germline lookup yields CDR1 MNHNY and CDR2 SVGAGI (reference sequence). V shed 10 bases, J shed 5 bases, and the junction held 8 bases outside the gene matches.

The V call is TRBV28, the J call TRBJ1-2; TRBD1 is a possible D gene (5 bases). CDR1 MDHEN and CDR2 SYDVKM come from the germline V gene. V lost 2 bases, J lost 8 bases, and 12 bases lay in between. The CDR3 has 13 amino acids. CDR3 sequence reads: CASSLVGSGGYTF. The CDR3 DNA reads TGTGCCAGCAGTTTAGTCGGGTCAGGGGGCTACACCTTC.

DNA for the CDR3: TGTGCCAGCAGTGGAACAGGAGTCGAGCAGTACTTC. This translates into CASSGTGVEQYF. V usage is TRBV6-6 and J usage is TRBJ2-7, with a tentative D call TRBD1 (5 bases). The V and J ends lost 5 bases and 6 bases respectively, with 11 bases between them. This CDR3 contains 12 residues. Per germline, CDR1 MNHNY and CDR2 SVGAGI (reference sequence).

This rearrangement joins TRBV13 to TRBJ2-3, with D unclear. CDR3 length: 11 residues. Germline assignment: CDR1 PRHDT and CDR2 FYEKMQ (reference sequence). Trimming cost V 8 bases and J 7 bases, with 10 bases left between them. The CDR3 DNA reads TGTGCCAGCGGTCACGGTAATACGCAGTATTTT. It yields the protein CASGHGNTQYF.

V gene TRBV7-8 combines with J gene TRBJ1-3; 7 nucleotides align to TRBD1. Trimming cost V 5 bases and J 2 bases; bases outside gene matches: 6. The CDR3 length is 15 residues. The germline V gene has CDR1 SGHVS and CDR2 FQNEAQ. The CDR3 here is CASSHNQGAGNTIYF. DNA for the CDR3: TGTGCCAGCAGCCATAATCAGGGGGCTGGAAACACCATATATTTT.

This clone was seen just once. The chain uses TRBV5-1 and TRBJ2-1; perhaps TRBD1 as D (7 bases). The CDR3 has 15 residues. Trimming pared 4 bases from V and 5 bases from J, leaving 16 bases between. Germline CDR1 and CDR2: SGHRS and YFSETQ. The DNA for the CDR3 is TGCGCCAGCAGCCCCCGAGGAGGGGGCCACAATGAGCAGTTCTTC. Residues: CASSPRGGGHNEQFF. Using reference TRBV5-1 and TRBJ2-1 for the parts outside the CDR3, the full variable domain is KAGVTQTPRYLIKTRGQQVTLSCSPISGHRSVSWYQQTPGQGLQFLFEYFSETQRNKGNFPGRFSGRQFSNSRSEMNVSTLELGDSALYLCASSPRGGGHNEQFFGPGTRLTVL.

This rearrangement joins TRBV7-9 to TRBJ2-3; D may be TRBD2 (6 bases). Germline CDR1 is SEHNR and CDR2 is FQNEAQ (reference sequence). Trimming removed 1 base at V and 2 bases at J, with 13 bases between. This CDR3 region has 16 residues. CDR3 protein: CASSLVPAGLTDTQYF. CDR3 in DNA: TGTGCCAGCAGCTTAGTACCAGCGGGCCTCACAGATACGCAGTATTTT.

V gene TRBV7-6 combines with J gene TRBJ1-5; D not resolved. Germline V gene sequence: CDR1 SGHVS, CDR2 FNYEAQ. Trimming pared 2 bases from V and 0 bases from J, leaving 14 bases between. The CDR3 totals 17 residues. The CDR3 DNA follows: TGTGCCAGCAGCTTAAGGGCCCTGCGGGGTAGCAATCAGCCCCAGCATTTT. Its translation: CASSLRALRGSNQPQHF.

The rearrangement uses TRBV2 and TRBJ2-4; 7 bases align to TRBD2. This CDR3 is 15 amino acids long. V shed 3 bases, J shed 10 bases, and the junction held 12 bases outside the gene matches. Germline CDR1 is SNHLY and CDR2 is FYNNEI. DNA for the CDR3: TGTGCCAGCAGTGACATGGTCAGACCGGGGGGTATTCAGTACTTC. Translating it yields CASSDMVRPGGIQYF.

The chain recombines TRBV4-2 with TRBJ2-3; 7 nucleotides line up with TRBD2. The ends lost 0 bases at V and 2 bases at J; junction bases unmatched: 8. Germline CDR1 LGHNA, CDR2 YNFKEQ. CDR3 length: 17 residues. The CDR3: CASSQEAGLTSTDTQYF. The CDR3 DNA follows: TGTGCCAGCAGCCAAGAGGCGGGACTAACTTCCACAGATACGCAGTATTTT.

The rearrangement joins TRBV25-1 to TRBJ1-2; 10 nucleotides line up with TRBD1. The V and J ends lost 4 bases and 8 bases, in that order; junction bases with no gene match: 4. The V gene's germline CDR1 is MGHDK and CDR2 SYGVNS. The CDR3 consists of 13 residues. The chain's CDR3 is CASSGQGARGYTF. The CDR3 DNA is TGTGCCAGCAGTGGACAGGGGGCTCGGGGCTACACCTTC.

The V call is TRBV15, the J call TRBJ1-5, with D maybe TRBD1 (6 bases). V shed 1 base and J shed 2 bases, with 6 bases lying between them. CDR1 and CDR2 (germline): LNHNV, YYDKDF (reference sequence). The CDR3 has 14 amino acids. CDR3 sequence reads: CATSRAGGNQPQHF. DNA for the CDR3: TGTGCCACCAGCAGAGCAGGGGGCAATCAGCCCCAGCATTTT. The full variable domain, rest sourced from reference TRBV15 and TRBJ1-5, is DAMVIQNPRYQVTQFGKPVTLSCSQTLNHNVMYWYQQKSSQAPKLLFHYYDKDFNNEADTPDNFQSRRPNTSFCFLDIRSPGLGDTAMYLCATSRAGGNQPQHFGDGTRLSIL.

The rearrangement joins TRBV19 to TRBJ2-2; 12 positions match TRBD2. Per the germline V gene, CDR1 is LNHDA and CDR2 is SQIVND (reference sequence). The CDR3 loop spans 19 amino acids. The ends lost 5 bases at V and 5 bases at J; junction bases unmatched: 15. CDR3 in DNA: TGTGCCAGTAGTCCACGAGTCGGAACTAGCGGGAGGAGAACCGGGGAGCTGTTTTTT. This sequence encodes CASSPRVGTSGRRTGELFF.

This chain uses TRBV4-1 with TRBJ2-1; tentatively, D is TRBD2 (5 bases). This CDR3 has 12 amino acids. The germline gives CDR1 MGHRA, CDR2 YSYEKL. V lost 5 bases, J lost 7 bases, and 9 bases lay in between. The CDR3 loop is CASSVSGNEQFF. In DNA, the CDR3 is TGCGCCAGCAGCGTGTCGGGGAATGAGCAGTTCTTC.

The chain joins TRBV6-5 to TRBJ1-5; TRBD1 is a possible D gene (5 bases). The CDR3 covers 15 residues. Germline V lookup: CDR1 MNHEY, CDR2 SVGAGI. V dropped 0 bases and J dropped 8 bases, with 14 bases sitting between them. CDR3 DNA: TGTGCCAGCAGTTACTCGGGGCCACCTGGGGAGCCCCAGCATTTT. This gives the protein CASSYSGPPGEPQHF.

The V and J genes are TRBV19 and TRBJ2-1; weak D call: TRBD2 (6 bases). CDR1 and CDR2 (germline): LNHDA, SQIVND (reference sequence). This CDR3 is built from 14 residues. V lost 5 bases to trimming and J lost 6 bases, with 14 bases between them. The chain's CDR3 is CASSRGSGPNEQFF. For the CDR3, the DNA is TGTGCCAGTAGTCGGGGTAGCGGCCCCAATGAGCAGTTCTTC.

The chain uses TRBV4-2 and TRBJ1-2; 11 nucleotides agree with TRBD1. Germline trimming cut 0 bases from V and 2 bases from J; bases unmatched to any gene: 8. Per the germline V gene, CDR1 is LGHNA and CDR2 is YNFKEQ. This CDR3 region has 18 residues. The CDR3 loop is CASSQDIGDRGRNYGYTF. In DNA form, the CDR3 reads TGTGCCAGCAGCCAAGATATTGGGGACAGGGGGAGGAACTATGGCTACACCTTC.

V gene TRBV4-3 combines with J gene TRBJ2-5; 7 nucleotides align to TRBD1. CDR3 length: 15 amino acids. With 4 bases clipped from V and 4 bases from J, the junction kept 9 bases outside the gene matches. Germline V CDR1 and CDR2: LGHNA, YSLEER. The CDR3 DNA reads TGCGCCAGCAGCCGAGACCGAGGGGGCCGAGAGACCCAGTACTTC. This encodes CASSRDRGGRETQYF.

This clone was seen a single time. This rearrangement joins TRBV6-4 to TRBJ2-1, with TRBD2 identical over 10 bases. Germline V gives CDR1 MRHNA, CDR2 SNTAGT. The CDR3 is 15 residues long. V shed 5 bases, J shed 7 bases, and the junction held 8 bases outside the gene matches. This CDR3 reads CASSYVAGGRNEQFF. The CDR3 DNA is TGTGCCAGCAGTTACGTAGCGGGGGGCCGGAATGAGCAGTTCTTC.

The table lists this clone with a few counts. The chain links TRBV6-5 to TRBJ1-6; D not resolved. The CDR3 has 12 residues. V gave up 6 bases and J gave up 12 bases, with 12 bases separating them. Per germline, CDR1 MNHEY and CDR2 SVGAGI. The CDR3 protein is CASRRRAEPLHF. Here the CDR3 DNA reads TGTGCCAGCAGAAGAAGAGCGGAACCCCTCCACTTT.

The rearrangement uses TRBV19 and TRBJ2-2; the match to TRBD1 covers 10 bases. The trim removed 7 bases at V and 4 bases at J, leaving 3 bases unmatched. CDR3 size: 14 residues. CDR1 is LNHDA and CDR2 is SQIVND in the germline V gene (reference sequence). CDR3 residues: CASTRDRGTGELFF. The DNA for the CDR3 is TGTGCCAGTACCCGGGACAGGGGCACCGGGGAGCTGTTTTTT.

This chain joins TRBV4-1 and TRBJ2-7, with 7 bases identical to TRBD1. CDR3 length: 16 amino acids. The V segment lost 0 bases and the J segment 3 bases; nucleotides outside the gene matches: 8. Germline loops: CDR1 MGHRA, CDR2 YSYEKL. The CDR3 DNA follows: TGCGCCAGCAGCCAAGAGACAGGGATGAGCTACTACGAGCAGTACTTC. As protein: CASSQETGMSYYEQYF.

CDR3 sequence (DNA): TGCAGTGCGAGGGGGGGGGCTGGCTACACCTTC. Translated, it gives CSARGGAGYTF. This chain joins TRBV20-1 and TRBJ1-2; TRBD1 is a possible D gene (6 bases). Germline-derived CDR1 and CDR2 are DFQATT and SNEGSKA (reference sequence). Trimming shortened V by 6 bases and J by 7 bases, and 12 bases separated the two germline ends. CDR3 length: 11 amino acids.

This chain links TRBV5-4 with TRBJ2-2; D possibly corresponds to TRBD1 (6 bases). V lost 3 bases and J lost 6, with 12 bases in between. CDR3 length equals 14 residues. Per germline, CDR1 SGHNT and CDR2 YYREEE (reference sequence). CDR3 nucleotides: TGTGCCAGCAGCTCTACTAAGGGGGCCGGGGAGCTGTTTTTT. Protein product: CASSSTKGAGELFF.

The chain uses TRBV7-6 and TRBJ2-7, with D perhaps TRBD1 (5 bases). The CDR3 is 14 amino acids. CDR1 and CDR2 from the germline V gene are SGHVS and FNYEAQ. V was cut by 5 bases and J by 0 bases, with 11 bases left in between. CDR3 protein: CASSPRQGSYEQYF. The CDR3, as DNA: TGTGCCAGCAGCCCCCGCCAGGGCTCCTACGAGCAGTACTTC.

DNA for the CDR3: TGTGCCAGCACCTCGGACGGGACAGGGTTTTACGAGCAGTACTTC. Translation gives CASTSDGTGFYEQYF. This sequence joins TRBV6-1 and TRBJ2-7; TRBD1 agrees at 9 bases. Germline-derived CDR1 and CDR2 are MNHNS and SASEGT. The CDR3 covers 15 residues. Unmatched junction bases numbered 11, after V lost 7 bases and J lost 4 bases.

The rearrangement uses TRBV18 and TRBJ2-5; D gene uncertain. The CDR3 loop spans 12 amino acids. Looked up from germline, CDR1 is KGHSH and CDR2 is LQKENI. V was clipped by 3 bases and J by 4 bases, with 6 bases between them. The DNA for the CDR3 is TGTGCCAGCTCACCTTCGAGAGAGACCCAGTACTTC. Translation: CASSPSRETQYF. The full variable domain, in which reference TRBV18 and TRBJ2-5 provide the parts outside the CDR3, is NAGVMQNPRHLVRRRGQEARLRCSPMKGHSHVYWYRQLPEEGLKFMVYLQKENIIDESGMPKERFSAEFPKEGPSILRIQQVVRGDSAAYFCASSPSRETQYFGPGTRLLVL.

The genes are TRBV5-1 and TRBJ2-2, with TRBD1 identical over 8 bases. The CDR3 length is 15 residues. Germline-derived CDR1 and CDR2 are SGHRS and YFSETQ. The V segment lost 4 bases and the J segment 4 bases; nucleotides outside the gene matches: 6. DNA of the CDR3: TGCGCCAGCAGCGGGGCAGGGGGCATCACCGGGGAGCTGTTTTTT. This sequence encodes CASSGAGGITGELFF.

The chain is built from TRBV6-5 and TRBJ2-2; the D is unclear. The CDR3 runs to 16 residues. Germline CDR1 is MNHEY and CDR2 is SVGAGI. Trimming removed 1 base from V and 0 bases from J, with 9 bases in between. The CDR3 region is CASSYFGLANTGELFF. As DNA, the CDR3 is TGTGCCAGCAGTTACTTTGGGCTTGCGAACACCGGGGAGCTGTTTTTT.